This is a list of T cell receptor beta chains from one sample in a study of blood T cell repertoires in COVID-19. Sequencing was performed with immunoSEQ multiplex PCR; in TCRdb, only in-frame clones are kept and a portion is missing. Here the sample spans around 100,000 clones, about 88% being singletons. Sequenced input: peripheral blood. The receptors originated from a man aged 35-49 years with acute or convalescent COVID-19. CDR3s include the opening cysteine and the closing phenylalanine or tryptophan. D genes are given only for firm matches. Rows give clone size only sometimes, using once, few, many, or a class for an expanded clone.

d_call,v_call,clone_size,j_call,cdr3_nt,cdr3_aa
-,TRBV7-9,-,TRBJ2-3,TGTGCCAGCAGCTTCGGTTCTAAACCAGATACGCAGTATTTT,CASSFGSKPDTQYF
TRBD2,TRBV7-9,-,TRBJ2-3,TGTGCCAGCAGCTGGGGCCTAGCGGGGGGGCGGTCAGATACGCAGTATTTT,CASSWGLAGGRSDTQYF
-,TRBV6-5,-,TRBJ2-3,TGTGCCAGCAGTCAACAGACTAGTTGGTCAGATACGCAGTATTTT,CASSQQTSWSDTQYF
TRBD1,TRBV9,-,TRBJ2-6,TGTGCCAGCAGCCCAAGGGACAGGGGGCACTCTGGGGCCAACGTCCTGACTTTC,CASSPRDRGHSGANVLTF
-,TRBV7-2,-,TRBJ2-1,TGTGCCAGCAGCCCGAGGCTTAGGGGCAGTGGACCCTACAATGAGCAGTTCTTC,CASSPRLRGSGPYNEQFF
TRBD1,TRBV29-1,-,TRBJ1-1,TGCAGCGTTGGGGGGACAGGGGATAGGGACACTGAAGCTTTCTTT,CSVGGTGDRDTEAFF
TRBD1,TRBV29-1,-,TRBJ2-3,TGCAGCGTTGTGACAGGGACCACAGATACGCAGTATTTT,CSVVTGTTDTQYF
-,TRBV4-3,-,TRBJ1-1,TGCGCCAGCAGCCAAGACGCCGACGGGGACACTGAAGCTTTCTTT,CASSQDADGDTEAFF
TRBD1,TRBV10-3,-,TRBJ2-3,TGTGCCATCAGCAGGAGCCGGGACAGGGAAACAGATACGCAGTATTTT,CAISRSRDRETDTQYF
TRBD2,TRBV7-6,once,TRBJ2-1,TGTGCCAGCAGCGTGAGGGCTAGCGGGTGGAGCTCCTACAATGAGCAGTTCTTC,CASSVRASGWSSYNEQFF
-,TRBV27,-,TRBJ1-3,TGTGCCAGCTTCAGTGGAAACACCATATATTTT,CASFSGNTIYF
-,TRBV12-3/TRBV12-4,-,TRBJ1-1,TGTGCCAGCACCTTGACACCCTACACTGAAGCTTTCTTT,CASTLTPYTEAFF
-,TRBV5-6,-,TRBJ2-1,TGTGCCAGCAGCTCTACTGTGACAGTGCTGGAGCAGTTCTTC,CASSSTVTVLEQFF
TRBD2,TRBV29-1,-,TRBJ2-3,TGCAGCGTTGTCGCAGCGGGGGGGCGAATGGATACGCAGTATTTT,CSVVAAGGRMDTQYF
-,TRBV12-3/TRBV12-4,-,TRBJ2-3,TGTGCCAGCAGTTCGGGGGAAGATACGCAGTATTTT,CASSSGEDTQYF
-,TRBV11-3,-,TRBJ2-2,TGTGCCAGCAGCCAGGTTACAGGGTCCGGGGAGCTGTTTTTT,CASSQVTGSGELFF
-,TRBV4-1,few,TRBJ1-1,TGCGCCAGCAGCCAAGAACCGGTAGGGAGAGCTTTCTTT,CASSQEPVGRAFF
-,TRBV16,-,TRBJ1-1,TGTGCCAGCAGCCAATCGGGGGGGCTGATCAGCACTGAAGCTTTCTTT,CASSQSGGLISTEAFF
TRBD1,TRBV6-5,-,TRBJ2-7,TGTGCCAGCAGTAGGGGACAGGGGACCTACGAGCAGTACTTC,CASSRGQGTYEQYF
TRBD1,TRBV7-8,-,TRBJ1-1,TGTGCCAGCAGCCTCCGGGACAGCCCAACTGAAGCTTTCTTT,CASSLRDSPTEAFF
TRBD2,TRBV9,-,TRBJ2-3,TGTGCCAGCAGCGCCCGGACCCGACTAGCGGGGAAGACAGATACGCAGTATTTT,CASSARTRLAGKTDTQYF
-,TRBV18,once,TRBJ2-5,TGTGCCAGTTCCCCCCGAGGGAGTGGAGAGACCCAGTACTTC,CASSPRGSGETQYF
-,TRBV9,-,TRBJ2-3,TGTGCCAGCAGCGTAAGGACTGCCCCAGATACGCAGTATTTT,CASSVRTAPDTQYF
-,TRBV2,-,TRBJ1-3,TGTGCCAGCCGATCAGGGTCCTCTGGAAACACCATATATTTT,CASRSGSSGNTIYF
-,TRBV10-3,-,TRBJ1-1,TGTGCCACCGGCGGCGTGAACACTGAAGCTTTCTTT,CATGGVNTEAFF
TRBD1,TRBV24-1,-,TRBJ2-1,TGTGCCACCAACGCAGGGGGTGCCAATGAGCAGTTCTTC,CATNAGGANEQFF
-,TRBV30,-,TRBJ2-1,TGTGCCTGGAGTGTACGTCTAGCTACGGATGAGCAGTTCTTC,CAWSVRLATDEQFF
-,TRBV20-1,-,TRBJ1-2,TGCAGTGCTACCGACAATGGCGGCTACACCTTC,CSATDNGGYTF
-,TRBV24-1,-,TRBJ2-3,TGTGCCACCAGTGAAGCGCAAGGCACAGATACGCAGTATTTT,CATSEAQGTDTQYF
TRBD1,TRBV6-5,-,TRBJ1-2,TGTGCCAGCAGTCAGGGACAGCTATATGGCTACACCTTC,CASSQGQLYGYTF
TRBD1,TRBV10-3,-,TRBJ2-5,TGTGCCATCAGTGGGTTGGGACAGGGTGGGCAAGAGACCCAGTACTTC,CAISGLGQGGQETQYF
-,TRBV30,-,TRBJ2-7,TGTGCCTGGAGTGGGTCCAGATCCTACGAGCAGTACTTC,CAWSGSRSYEQYF
-,TRBV12-3/TRBV12-4,-,TRBJ1-2,TGTGCCAGCAGCCCCTCCGGGGTTGGCTACACCTTC,CASSPSGVGYTF
TRBD1,TRBV30,few,TRBJ1-5,TGTGCCTGGAGTCAAGGACAGGGGTATCAGCCCCAGCATTTT,CAWSQGQGYQPQHF
-,TRBV11-2,-,TRBJ2-5,TGTGCCAGCAGCCACCTCGTCCAGGGCCGTGAGACCCAGTACTTC,CASSHLVQGRETQYF
TRBD2,TRBV4-1,once,TRBJ2-5,TGCGCCAGCAGCCAAAAGTTAGCGGGGAAAGAGACCCAGTACTTC,CASSQKLAGKETQYF
-,TRBV19,-,TRBJ1-2,TGTGCCAGTAGTATAGTCCAGGTCGACTATGGCTACACCTTC,CASSIVQVDYGYTF
TRBD2,TRBV5-4,few,TRBJ2-1,TGTGCCAGCAGCCCGAGCGGGGGTAGCTCCTACAATGAGCAGTTCTTC,CASSPSGGSSYNEQFF
TRBD2,TRBV18,-,TRBJ2-1,TGTGCCAGCTCACCACCCAGCGGGGGGCGGAACAATGAGCAGTTCTTC,CASSPPSGGRNNEQFF
-,TRBV20-1,-,TRBJ1-3,TGCAGTGCCCCACACGGAAACACCATATATTTT,CSAPHGNTIYF
TRBD1,TRBV11-2,-,TRBJ1-2,TGTGCCAGCAGATATTTTGGCGGGGGGACAGACTTAACTGGCTACACCTTC,CASRYFGGGTDLTGYTF
TRBD1,TRBV5-4,-,TRBJ2-2,TGTGCCAGCAGCTCGGCCCGGGACAGGAACACCGGGGAGCTGTTTTTT,CASSSARDRNTGELFF
-,TRBV30,-,TRBJ2-7,TGTGCCTGGAGTGTACTGACGACAGGACGTTACTACGAGCAGTACTTC,CAWSVLTTGRYYEQYF
TRBD2,TRBV24-1,few,TRBJ2-2,TGTGCCACCAGTGATCCCTCTAGCGGGGGCTCGAACACCGGGGAGCTGTTTTTT,CATSDPSSGGSNTGELFF
-,TRBV19,once,TRBJ2-2,TGTGCCAGTAGTATCCACCCCGGGGTGTTTAGCCCCGGGGAGCTGTTTTTT,CASSIHPGVFSPGELFF
-,TRBV4-1,-,TRBJ2-3,TGCGCCAGCAGCCCCCCGGGGAATACGCAGTATTTT,CASSPPGNTQYF
-,TRBV4-1,-,TRBJ1-4,TGCGCCAGCAGCCAAGACACGGTTAATGAAAAACTGTTTTTT,CASSQDTVNEKLFF
-,TRBV21-1,-,TRBJ2-1,TGTGCCAGCAGCACATCCCGGGACAGGGGGATTGAGCAGTTCTTC,CASSTSRDRGIEQFF